This T cell receptor beta chain appears in the sequencing data of a study of post-analysis software for immune sequencing data. Study-wide background: Some patients lacked subtype; others had relapsing-remitting, secondary progressive or progressive-relapsing disease.

Germline loops: CDR1 SQVTM, CDR2 ANQGSEA. Trimming stripped 3 bases from V and 3 bases from J, with 15 bases between. The CDR3 spans 14 residues. Whole-study results and caveats: Four to six TRBV segments were more frequent in patients than controls; TRBV5-6, TRBV5-1 and TRBV20-1 belonged to this group.

This clonotype has only a few counts. Its antigen is currently unknown. Sequencing libraries made from TCR beta cDNA carried unique molecular identifiers. It was from approximately 0.91 to 9.4 million T cells that some 500,000 cDNA molecules came. TCRdb passed the PCR reads through MiXCR, listing each CDR3 protein once. The repertoire holds roughly 410,000 distinct CDR3 sequences, with roughly 30% as singletons. The sequence came from a girl aged 5 to 17 with multiple sclerosis. The chain recombines TRBV29-1 with TRBJ2-7, with D perhaps matching TRBD1 (5 bases). Sequencing was done on a sample of blood. The CDR3 sequence: CSVEAAGYNYEQYF. CDR3 sequence (DNA): TGCAGCGTTGAGGCGGCAGGGTATAACTACGAGCAGTACTTC.